This T cell receptor beta chain appears in the sequencing data of a study of CD8 T cells in ankylosing spondylitis. The J segment lost 7 bases and the V segment lost 1 base, leaving 8 bases of the junction unmatched. CDR1 LNHDA and CDR2 SQIVND come from the germline V gene (reference sequence). The CDR3 has 16 residues. This clonotype occurred a few times. The antigen remains unidentified. A quantitative 5'-RACE method, one with molecular barcodes, was used to make TCR beta libraries. TCRdb reanalysed the 5' RACE reads using MiXCR and keeps one entry per CDR3 protein. The sample comprises about 440,000 distinct CDR3 sequences, about 15% of which are singletons, and under 1.2% rests with the top ten. General study results and limits: About 8 highly homologous variants made up a TCR beta motif that seemed to typify ankylosing spondylitis blood. Peripheral blood samples showed relatively rare disease-linked clones, and these clones were CD8+. Prior work had noted some motif variants in reactive arthritis blood and synovial fluid. Clones tied to disease were said to be significantly enriched in matched ankylosing spondylitis synovial fluid.

This sequence joins TRBV19 and TRBJ1-5, with 9 bases fitting TRBD1. Sequencing was performed on blood, either unsorted or a sorted T cell fraction (not recorded which). The clonotype was recovered from a male donor with ankylosing spondylitis. This CDR3 is CASSIVSGTGIQPQHF. CDR3 in DNA: TGTGCCAGTAGTATAGTGTCTGGGACAGGGATCCAGCCCCAGCATTTT.